A single T cell receptor (beta chain) is shown here with its context. The sample is drawn from a study of blood T cells in healthy people across ages. The germline gives CDR1 DFQATT, CDR2 SNEGSKA (reference sequence). The V and J ends lost 6 bases and 0 bases respectively, with 8 bases between them. The CDR3 length is 12 residues. Using a J-beta primer mix together with a sample-barcoded 5' primer, a second PCR was run for about 7 to 12 cycles. TCRdb re-derived calls from the 5' RACE reads in MiXCR, one entry per CDR3 protein. The sample consists of 1,300,000 or so distinct CDR3 sequences, 55% to 75% of them appearing once.

The V call is TRBV20-1, the J call TRBJ1-1; D ambiguous. This TCR was sampled from a man aged 18-30 years in good health. The specimen sequenced was blood. DNA of the CDR3: TGCAGTGCGCAGCCCTTGAACACTGAAGCTTTCTTT. The encoded protein is CSAQPLNTEAFF.